This T cell receptor (beta chain) comes out of a study of T-cell memory formation after mild COVID-19. One entry per CDR3 protein results from TCRdb running MiXCR on the 5' RACE reads. The sample contains 120,000 or so distinct CDR3 sequences, 15% to 20% of which appear only once. Germline V lookup: CDR1 SGHKS, CDR2 YYEKEE (reference sequence). Trimming took 0 bases from V and 4 from J; bases not matched to a gene: 2. The CDR3 runs to 15 residues. This chain joins TRBV5-5 and TRBJ2-1; TRBD1 matches 9 bases. The specimen was PBMCs or a T cell subset sorted from them (not recorded which). This TCR derives from an adult woman who had mild COVID-19 (a few samples of this study predate the infection). Cell type and time point are not known. The chain's CDR3 is CASSLEGQGYNEQFF. The CDR3 region has the DNA TGTGCCAGCAGCTTGGAGGGACAGGGATACAATGAGCAGTTCTTC.